This T cell receptor (beta chain) was identified in a study of blood T cell repertoires in COVID-19. At the level of the study: Samples representing acute and convalescent COVID-19 were sourced from the United States, Italy and Spain. Sources were T cells, B-cell-depleted T cells, or PBMCs; the material itself was cDNA or gDNA.

Those enrolled, adults aged roughly 18 to 100 years, came from about 24 US areas. Categorization into cohorts depended on clinical history that participants reported. With 8 bases removed from V and 3 bases from J, the gap between germline ends came to 20 bases. The CDR3 extends over 15 amino acids. Germline values: CDR1 SEHNR, CDR2 FQNEAQ (reference sequence). The data were produced by immunoSEQ multiplex PCR, yet TCRdb's version contains in-frame clones alone and is incomplete. Seen here are fewer than 450,000 clones, roughly 87% observed once, and the top ten hold around 2.1%. The sequence was collected from a woman in her 40s with acute COVID-19. Sample: PBMCs or T cells enriched from blood (not recorded which). The chain is built from TRBV7-9 and TRBJ2-7; possible D gene TRBD1, 5 bases. The CDR3 DNA reads as TGTGCCAGCGGGCCAAGGGGTGGGGTCTTCTACGAGCAGTACTTC. This translates into CASGPRGGVFYEQYF. The full variable domain, rest sourced from reference TRBV7-9 and TRBJ2-7, is DTGVSQNPRHKITKRGQNVTFRCDPISEHNRLYWYRQTLGQGPEFLTYFQNEAQLEKSRLLSDRFSAERPKGSFSTLEIQRTEQGDSAMYLCASGPRGGVFYEQYFGPGTRLTVT.